The next 3 T cell receptor beta chains were all read from a single sample in a study of shared clonotypes between healthy human individuals. Here immunoSEQ multiplex PCR was the method, and the copy in TCRdb shows in-frame clones only, minus some. This sample has some 1 million clones, with around 74% found just once. Sequenced input: memory CD4+ T cells sorted from blood. Stated subset: CD45RA-negative fraction. Every receptor here comes from a young man in good health.

This chain links TRBV7-2 with TRBJ1-5; D is perhaps TRBD1 (6 bases). The germline V and J ends were trimmed by 1 base and 5 bases, with 9 bases remaining between them. The germline V gene has CDR1 SGHTA and CDR2 FQGNSA. The CDR3 has 14 residues. CDR3 sequence reads: CASSLGGLDQPQHF. The CDR3, as DNA: TGTGCCAGCAGCTTAGGGGGGCTTGATCAGCCCCAGCATTTT.

The J gene is TRBJ2-2, the V gene TRBV19; 11 bases agree with TRBD2. Germline V gives CDR1 LNHDA, CDR2 SQIVND (reference sequence). This CDR3 comprises 18 residues. The trim removed 4 bases at V and 6 bases at J, leaving 13 bases unmatched. The CDR3 is CASSTTWASGRPPGELFF. CDR3 nucleotide sequence: TGTGCCAGTAGTACCACGTGGGCTAGCGGGAGGCCCCCCGGGGAGCTGTTTTTT.

V is TRBV18 and J is TRBJ1-4, with TRBD1 matching 12 bases. J gave up 3 bases and V 3 bases, and 11 bases lay outside the gene matches. This CDR3 comprises 19 residues. The V gene's germline CDR1 is KGHSH and CDR2 LQKENI. CDR3 amino acids: CASSPSVGTGGIANEKLFF. CDR3 sequence (DNA): TGTGCCAGCTCACCTTCAGTCGGGACAGGGGGCATTGCTAATGAAAAACTGTTTTTT.